These T cell receptor beta chains were read from a single sample in a study of shared clonotypes between healthy human individuals. Assay used: immunoSEQ multiplex PCR; TCRdb lists only in-frame clones, some missing. The data contain hundreds of thousands of clones, about 98% of them singletons. What was sequenced was naive CD8+ T cells sorted from blood. The receptors originated from a young man in good health. Each CDR3 is given with its conserved first and last residue. The D gene is left open where the match is weak. Clone size is stated in some rows and not others, as once, few, many or a class when expanded.

V: TRBV4-1; J: TRBJ2-1; D: NA; length: 15; size: NA; DNA: TGCGCCAGCAGGGAGAGACAGCTGTACACGGGTGAGCAGTTCTTC; CDR3: CASRERQLYTGEQFF
V: TRBV20-1; J: TRBJ1-1; D: NA; length: 11; size: few; DNA: TGCAGTGCTAGTCAGGGCACTGAAGCTTTCTTT; CDR3: CSASQGTEAFF
V: TRBV30; J: TRBJ2-1; D: NA; length: 14; size: NA; DNA: TGTGCCTCGGGGGGCGAAAATTCCTACAATGAGCAGTTCTTC; CDR3: CASGGENSYNEQFF
V: TRBV7-9; J: TRBJ1-2; D: NA; length: 14; size: NA; DNA: TGTGCCAGCAGCCCGGACAGCGCCATCTATGGCTACACCTTC; CDR3: CASSPDSAIYGYTF
V: TRBV30; J: TRBJ2-7; D: NA; length: 12; size: NA; DNA: TGTGCCTGGGGACCCGGAGCGTACGAGCAGTACTTC; CDR3: CAWGPGAYEQYF
V: TRBV9; J: TRBJ2-1; D: TRBD1; length: 15; size: NA; DNA: TGTGCCAGCAGCGTAGAGGGGACAGACTACAATGAGCAGTTCTTC; CDR3: CASSVEGTDYNEQFF
V: TRBV28; J: TRBJ1-3; D: NA; length: 14; size: NA; DNA: TGTGCCAGCAGTTTCGCGGACGTCGGAAACACCATATATTTT; CDR3: CASSFADVGNTIYF
V: TRBV5-1; J: TRBJ2-7; D: NA; length: 14; size: NA; DNA: TGCGCCAGCAGTCTTTGGACAGCCGACGACGAGCAGTACTTC; CDR3: CASSLWTADDEQYF
V: TRBV4-3; J: TRBJ2-1; D: TRBD2; length: 15; size: NA; DNA: TGCGCCAGCAGCCCCCAGAGGACTAGCTACAATGAGCAGTTCTTC; CDR3: CASSPQRTSYNEQFF
V: TRBV7-6; J: TRBJ2-2; D: NA; length: 15; size: NA; DNA: TGTGCCAGCAGCTTCGTGGGGGAGAACACCGGGGAGCTGTTTTTT; CDR3: CASSFVGENTGELFF
V: TRBV19; J: TRBJ2-7; D: TRBD2; length: 15; size: NA; DNA: TGTGCCAGTAGCCCCGGGGCAGCGGGGTCCTACGAGCAGTACTTC; CDR3: CASSPGAAGSYEQYF
V: TRBV4-2; J: TRBJ2-7; D: NA; length: 14; size: NA; DNA: TGTGCCAGCAGCCCGCCGGGACTGGGTTACGAGCAGTACTTC; CDR3: CASSPPGLGYEQYF
V: TRBV11-2; J: TRBJ2-1; D: TRBD1; length: 15; size: NA; DNA: TGTGCCAGCAGCTCCGGACAGGGCGGTATTAATGAGCAGTTCTTC; CDR3: CASSSGQGGINEQFF
V: TRBV27; J: TRBJ2-1; D: TRBD1; length: 13; size: NA; DNA: TGTGCCAGCACCTCCGGGACAGGGGATATGTGGTTCTTC; CDR3: CASTSGTGDMWFF
V: TRBV5-1; J: TRBJ2-7; D: NA; length: 15; size: NA; DNA: TGCGCCAGCAGCTTGAACTGGCCGACCCCCTACGAGCAGTACTTC; CDR3: CASSLNWPTPYEQYF
V: TRBV5-1; J: TRBJ1-2; D: NA; length: 16; size: NA; DNA: TGCGCCAGCAGCTTGGACCCTAACACAGATAACTATGGCTACACCTTC; CDR3: CASSLDPNTDNYGYTF
V: TRBV29-1; J: TRBJ2-5; D: NA; length: 14; size: NA; DNA: TGCAGCGTTGACCACCCAGGAACACAAGAGACCCAGTACTTC; CDR3: CSVDHPGTQETQYF
V: TRBV10-3; J: TRBJ1-5; D: TRBD1; length: 19; size: NA; DNA: TGTGCCATCAGCCAGGGGGCAGTTGACCTTTCTTATAGCAATCAGCCCCAGCATTTT; CDR3: CAISQGAVDLSYSNQPQHF
V: TRBV7-8; J: TRBJ1-2; D: NA; length: 14; size: NA; DNA: TGTGCCAGCAGCTTAGCGGGGGGCGCGGATGGCTACACCTTC; CDR3: CASSLAGGADGYTF
V: TRBV30; J: TRBJ1-2; D: NA; length: 16; size: NA; DNA: TGTGCCTGGAGTGTGGTGGAGGCCAGGGGAGGGTATGGCTACACCTTC; CDR3: CAWSVVEARGGYGYTF
V: TRBV7-8; J: TRBJ2-1; D: NA; length: 15; size: once; DNA: TGTGCCAGCAGCTTAGGACCGTCCCCGACCAATGAGCAGTTCTTC; CDR3: CASSLGPSPTNEQFF
V: TRBV6-6; J: TRBJ2-7; D: TRBD2; length: 16; size: once; DNA: TGTGCCAGCAGTTACCGCAGTCTAGCGGGGACCTACGAGCAGTACTTC; CDR3: CASSYRSLAGTYEQYF
V: TRBV7-9; J: TRBJ2-3; D: NA; length: 15; size: NA; DNA: TGTGCCAGCAGCTTTCAGGGACGGGGCCCAGATACGCAGTATTTT; CDR3: CASSFQGRGPDTQYF
V: TRBV29-1; J: TRBJ1-1; D: NA; length: 12; size: NA; DNA: TGCAGCGTTGATTTCAGAACCACTGAAGCTTTCTTT; CDR3: CSVDFRTTEAFF
V: TRBV7-3; J: TRBJ2-1; D: TRBD2; length: 15; size: NA; DNA: TGTGCCAGCAGCTTGTCGCCTAGCGGTTACAATGAGCAGTTCTTC; CDR3: CASSLSPSGYNEQFF
V: TRBV13; J: TRBJ2-3; D: NA; length: 14; size: NA; DNA: TGTGCCAGCAGCTTAACGCAGGGAACAGATACGCAGTATTTT; CDR3: CASSLTQGTDTQYF
V: TRBV5-5; J: TRBJ2-3; D: NA; length: 18; size: NA; DNA: TGTGCCAGCAGCCCTAAACTCCCGCTGACTTCTAGCACAGATACGCAGTATTTT; CDR3: CASSPKLPLTSSTDTQYF
V: TRBV5-8; J: TRBJ2-3; D: TRBD1; length: 15; size: NA; DNA: TGTGCCAGCAGCCAGGGACAGGGCTACACAGATACGCAGTATTTT; CDR3: CASSQGQGYTDTQYF
V: TRBV19; J: TRBJ2-7; D: TRBD1; length: 13; size: few; DNA: TGTGCCAGTAGTATGGGACAGGGCTACGAGCAGTACTTC; CDR3: CASSMGQGYEQYF
V: TRBV27; J: TRBJ2-7; D: NA; length: 16; size: NA; DNA: TGTGCCAGCAGTTTATCGCAGGGGGGGGCCGCCTACGAGCAGTACTTC; CDR3: CASSLSQGGAAYEQYF
V: TRBV10-2; J: TRBJ2-1; D: TRBD2; length: 17; size: once; DNA: TGCGCCAGCAGTACCTGGACTAGCGGGAGGCCTATTATTGAGCAGTTCTTC; CDR3: CASSTWTSGRPIIEQFF
V: TRBV6-5; J: TRBJ2-1; D: TRBD1; length: 15; size: once; DNA: TGTGCCAGCAGTTACGTAGGACAGGGAGACAATGAGCAGTTCTTC; CDR3: CASSYVGQGDNEQFF
V: TRBV4-3; J: TRBJ2-1; D: NA; length: 15; size: NA; DNA: TGCGCCAGCAGCCAAGGCCCGACTGGCTACAATGAGCAGTTCTTC; CDR3: CASSQGPTGYNEQFF
V: TRBV27; J: TRBJ2-1; D: NA; length: 14; size: NA; DNA: TGTGCCAGCGAACCACCAGGGTTTCCAAATGAGCAGTTCTTC; CDR3: CASEPPGFPNEQFF
V: TRBV15; J: TRBJ2-1; D: NA; length: 15; size: NA; DNA: TGTGCCACCAGCAGAGTCCCGGGACCCTACAATGAGCAGTTCTTC; CDR3: CATSRVPGPYNEQFF
V: TRBV4-3; J: TRBJ2-2; D: TRBD2; length: 18; size: NA; DNA: TGCGCCAGCAGCCAAGATTGGGGCGCGGGAGCTGTGCACGGGGAGCTGTTTTTT; CDR3: CASSQDWGAGAVHGELFF
V: TRBV2; J: TRBJ2-7; D: TRBD2; length: 19; size: NA; DNA: TGTGCCAGCAGTGAAGCGCTTCCTTTGGGACTAGCGGGAACCTACGAGCAGTACTTC; CDR3: CASSEALPLGLAGTYEQYF